This T cell receptor beta chain emerged from a study of brain metastases from non-small cell lung cancer. Study results and limitations: In about 60% of brain metastases, T-cell clones were expanded compared with matched primary tumors. Compared with primary tumors, brain metastases showed less T-cell infiltration. Brain metastases shared most TCR repertoire with primaries, with sparse T cells.

Per the germline V gene, CDR1 is LGHDT and CDR2 is YNNKEL (reference sequence). Trimming at V came to 3 bases and at J to 10 bases, leaving 7 bases not matched to a gene. The CDR3 runs to 13 residues. A remark on this clone: The antigen is not known.

Only in-frame clones appear in the TCRdb table, and some are missing; sequencing was by immunoSEQ multiplex PCR. The data contain about 6,000 clones, roughly four fifths of them seen just once; the ten biggest clones take up nearly 7.5%. The clonotype comes from a donor at least 40 years old with non-small cell lung cancer. The sequenced sample was primary lung tumor tissue. This sequence joins TRBV3-1 (or the pseudogene TRBV3-2) and TRBJ1-2; TRBD1 aligns across 8 bases. This CDR3 reads CASSHRWDRLYTF. CDR3 DNA: TGTGCCAGCAGCCATAGGTGGGACAGGCTCTACACCTTC.